The rows below give T cell receptor beta chains drawn from one sample of a study of cytomegalovirus exposure and HLA in healthy donors. The protocol was immunoSEQ multiplex PCR, while the TCRdb copy is restricted to in-frame clones and leaves out a portion. The table records about 150,000 clones, roughly 85% of them present only once. The specimen sequenced was PBMCs. These receptors were obtained from a male donor in good health and CMV-seronegative. CDR3s include the opening cysteine and the closing phenylalanine or tryptophan. A D gene is named only where the DNA matches it firmly. Expanded clones are given a class, and other clones once, few, many or no size at all.

v_gene: TRBV5-1
d_gene: TRBD1
abundance: -
j_gene: TRBJ1-1
CDR3nt: TGCGCCAGCAGCCCCGGACAGGGGGGTAACACTGAAGCTTTCTTT
CDR3aa: CASSPGQGGNTEAFF

v_gene: TRBV7-9
d_gene: TRBD2
abundance: -
j_gene: TRBJ2-3
CDR3nt: TGTGCCAGCACCTGGACTAGCGGGGCCACAGATACGCAGTATTTT
CDR3aa: CASTWTSGATDTQYF

v_gene: TRBV11-3
d_gene: TRBD1
abundance: few
j_gene: TRBJ2-3
CDR3nt: TGTGCCAGCAGCGCCCGGACAGGGAAAGATACGCAGTATTTT
CDR3aa: CASSARTGKDTQYF

v_gene: TRBV5-1
d_gene: -
abundance: -
j_gene: TRBJ1-4
CDR3nt: TGCGCCAGCAGCTTGAGGGCCGCCGTGGCAGGGCCTAATGAAAAACTGTTTTTT
CDR3aa: CASSLRAAVAGPNEKLFF

v_gene: TRBV11-3
d_gene: -
abundance: -
j_gene: TRBJ2-2
CDR3nt: TGTGCCAGCAGCTTATTTGCCGGGAAGCCGAACACCGGGGAGCTGTTTTTT
CDR3aa: CASSLFAGKPNTGELFF

v_gene: TRBV29-1
d_gene: TRBD1
abundance: -
j_gene: TRBJ1-1
CDR3nt: TGCAGCGTCCCAGGGGGACAGATGAACACTGAAGCTTTCTTT
CDR3aa: CSVPGGQMNTEAFF

v_gene: TRBV7-9
d_gene: -
abundance: -
j_gene: TRBJ2-5
CDR3nt: TGTGCCAGCAGCTTAGGGGGGCCCGGACAAGAGACCCAGTACTTC
CDR3aa: CASSLGGPGQETQYF

v_gene: TRBV19
d_gene: -
abundance: -
j_gene: TRBJ1-1
CDR3nt: TGTGCCAGTAGCCAAACCGCGGTCAACACTGAAGCTTTCTTT
CDR3aa: CASSQTAVNTEAFF

v_gene: TRBV5-1
d_gene: -
abundance: -
j_gene: TRBJ2-2
CDR3nt: TGCGCCAGCAGCGGGCAGGGGATTGCCACCGGGGAGCTGTTTTTT
CDR3aa: CASSGQGIATGELFF

v_gene: TRBV7-9
d_gene: -
abundance: -
j_gene: TRBJ1-3
CDR3nt: TGTTCCAGCAGCTCTGGGGCGGTGTCGCGAAACACCATATATTTT
CDR3aa: CSSSSGAVSRNTIYF

v_gene: TRBV18
d_gene: TRBD1
abundance: -
j_gene: TRBJ1-4
CDR3nt: TGTGCCAGCTCCAATCTGCAGGGGGCACTTGAAAAACTGTTTTTT
CDR3aa: CASSNLQGALEKLFF

v_gene: TRBV7-6
d_gene: -
abundance: -
j_gene: TRBJ2-5
CDR3nt: TGTGCCAGCAGCTCAACAGGGAAGGTGGGGCAAGAGACCCAGTACTTC
CDR3aa: CASSSTGKVGQETQYF

v_gene: TRBV28
d_gene: -
abundance: -
j_gene: TRBJ2-1
CDR3nt: TGTGCCAGCAGTTCCCTGGACAGCTTAAGCTCCTACAATGAGCAGTTCTTC
CDR3aa: CASSSLDSLSSYNEQFF

v_gene: TRBV19
d_gene: TRBD2
abundance: -
j_gene: TRBJ2-3
CDR3nt: TGTGCCAGTAGTACCCTAGCGGGAGCCCTAACCGATACGCAGTATTTT
CDR3aa: CASSTLAGALTDTQYF

v_gene: TRBV19
d_gene: -
abundance: -
j_gene: TRBJ1-2
CDR3nt: TGTGCCAGTAGTAATCGGGATCGGCGGACGAGCTACACCTTC
CDR3aa: CASSNRDRRTSYTF

v_gene: TRBV9
d_gene: TRBD2
abundance: -
j_gene: TRBJ2-3
CDR3nt: TGTGCCAGCAGCCTCACCCCGGGGGGGGGACTAGCGGGAGAAGGTGATACGCAGTATTTT
CDR3aa: CASSLTPGGGLAGEGDTQYF

v_gene: TRBV7-2
d_gene: -
abundance: -
j_gene: TRBJ1-2
CDR3nt: TGTGCCAGCGGATGGGGTGGGGGGGCCTATGGCTACACCTTC
CDR3aa: CASGWGGGAYGYTF

v_gene: TRBV6-5
d_gene: TRBD1
abundance: -
j_gene: TRBJ2-7
CDR3nt: TGTGCCAGCAGTTACCGGACAGGGCCTTACGAGCAGTACTTC
CDR3aa: CASSYRTGPYEQYF

v_gene: TRBV5-1
d_gene: -
abundance: few
j_gene: TRBJ2-2
CDR3nt: TGCGCCAGCAGCCCAGGGACACCGAACACCGGGGAGCTGTTTTTT
CDR3aa: CASSPGTPNTGELFF

v_gene: TRBV13
d_gene: TRBD1
abundance: -
j_gene: TRBJ2-2
CDR3nt: TGTGCCAGCAGACCACCGGGGACAGGGGCCGGGGAGCTGTTTTTT
CDR3aa: CASRPPGTGAGELFF

v_gene: TRBV5-4
d_gene: -
abundance: once
j_gene: TRBJ2-4
CDR3nt: TGTGCCAGCAGCTATAGCGTCCAAAACATTCAGTACTTC
CDR3aa: CASSYSVQNIQYF

v_gene: TRBV5-1
d_gene: TRBD1
abundance: -
j_gene: TRBJ2-3
CDR3nt: TGCGCCAGCAGCTTGGGGCAGGGGGCGGATACGCAGTATTTT
CDR3aa: CASSLGQGADTQYF

v_gene: TRBV5-1
d_gene: TRBD1
abundance: once
j_gene: TRBJ2-1
CDR3nt: TGCGCCAGCAGCGAGACCACAGGGGTGTATGAGCAGTTCTTC
CDR3aa: CASSETTGVYEQFF

v_gene: TRBV29-1
d_gene: TRBD2
abundance: once
j_gene: TRBJ2-1
CDR3nt: TGCAGCGTTGACCCAGCGGGAGGACGTCATGAGCAGTTCTTC
CDR3aa: CSVDPAGGRHEQFF

v_gene: TRBV6-1
d_gene: -
abundance: few
j_gene: TRBJ1-1
CDR3nt: TGTGCCGGCGAGAGGGGGTTAGACACTGAAGCTTTCTTT
CDR3aa: CAGERGLDTEAFF

v_gene: TRBV7-6
d_gene: TRBD2
abundance: -
j_gene: TRBJ2-3
CDR3nt: TGTGCCAGCAGCGGTCGGACTAGCGGGAGGGCTGCAGATACGCAGTATTTT
CDR3aa: CASSGRTSGRAADTQYF

v_gene: TRBV4-2
d_gene: -
abundance: -
j_gene: TRBJ1-2
CDR3nt: TGTGCCAGCAGCCACCCAGGGATGGGGAACTATGGCTACACCTTC
CDR3aa: CASSHPGMGNYGYTF

v_gene: TRBV7-7
d_gene: -
abundance: -
j_gene: TRBJ2-3
CDR3nt: TGTGCCAGCAGCTTACGTGCGGGTGGAAGCACAGATACGCAGTATTTT
CDR3aa: CASSLRAGGSTDTQYF

v_gene: TRBV6-6
d_gene: TRBD2
abundance: -
j_gene: TRBJ2-7
CDR3nt: TGTGCCAGCAGGCCCCCGGGACTAGCGGGTAACGAGCAGTACTTC
CDR3aa: CASRPPGLAGNEQYF

v_gene: TRBV7-3
d_gene: TRBD2
abundance: -
j_gene: TRBJ2-2
CDR3nt: TGTGCCAGCAGCTTAATGGGCGGGGGAAACACCGGGGAGCTGTTTTTT
CDR3aa: CASSLMGGGNTGELFF

v_gene: TRBV5-4
d_gene: -
abundance: once
j_gene: TRBJ2-1
CDR3nt: TGTGCCAGCAGCAGAGTTGACACCCAGGCCTACAATGAGCAGTTCTTC
CDR3aa: CASSRVDTQAYNEQFF

v_gene: TRBV2
d_gene: -
abundance: -
j_gene: TRBJ1-5
CDR3nt: TGTGCCAGCAGTGACAGGATCAATCAGCCCCAGCATTTT
CDR3aa: CASSDRINQPQHF

v_gene: TRBV5-6
d_gene: TRBD2
abundance: -
j_gene: TRBJ2-5
CDR3nt: TGTGCCAGCAGCTACCGTCCGGGACTAGCCGGGGAGACCCAGTACTTC
CDR3aa: CASSYRPGLAGETQYF

v_gene: TRBV7-9
d_gene: -
abundance: -
j_gene: TRBJ2-3
CDR3nt: TGTGCCAGCAGCTGGGCGGGCGTCCCAGATACGCAGTATTTT
CDR3aa: CASSWAGVPDTQYF

v_gene: TRBV19
d_gene: TRBD2
abundance: once
j_gene: TRBJ2-3
CDR3nt: TGTGCCAGTAGTATTCTCCCCGGGACTAGCGGGGGTGCAGATACGCAGTATTTT
CDR3aa: CASSILPGTSGGADTQYF